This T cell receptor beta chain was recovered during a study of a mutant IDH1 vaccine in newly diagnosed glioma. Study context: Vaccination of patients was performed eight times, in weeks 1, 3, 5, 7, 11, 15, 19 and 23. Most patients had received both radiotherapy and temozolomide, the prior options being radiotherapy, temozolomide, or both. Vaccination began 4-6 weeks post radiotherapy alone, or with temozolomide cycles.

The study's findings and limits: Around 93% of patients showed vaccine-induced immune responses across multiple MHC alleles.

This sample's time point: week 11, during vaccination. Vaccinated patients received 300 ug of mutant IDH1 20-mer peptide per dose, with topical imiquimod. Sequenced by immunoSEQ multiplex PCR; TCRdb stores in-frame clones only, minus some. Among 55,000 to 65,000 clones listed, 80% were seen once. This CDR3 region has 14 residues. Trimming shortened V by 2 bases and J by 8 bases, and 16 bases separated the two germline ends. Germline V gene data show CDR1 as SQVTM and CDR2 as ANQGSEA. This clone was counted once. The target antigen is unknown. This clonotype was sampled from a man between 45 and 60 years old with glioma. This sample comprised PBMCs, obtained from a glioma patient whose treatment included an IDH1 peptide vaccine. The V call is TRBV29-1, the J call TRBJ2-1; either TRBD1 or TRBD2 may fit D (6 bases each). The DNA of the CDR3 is TGCAGCGTTGAACTAGTGAAAAGGGGGGATGAGCAGTTCTTC. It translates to CSVELVKRGDEQFF.